The 6 T cell receptor beta chains below were found in one sample sequenced in a study of siplizumab effects on memory and regulatory T cells. Only in-frame clones appear in the TCRdb table, and some are missing; sequencing was by immunoSEQ multiplex PCR. The sample holds 75,000 to 100,000 clones, 94% seen once. Sequencing used non-Treg CD4+ T cells sorted from blood. The receptors stem from a human donor in good health.

This clone was found once. The CDR3: CASSYPGPVGFVALHF. CDR3 nucleotides: TGTGCCAGCAGCTATCCGGGACCGGTGGGGTTTGTGGCCCTCCACTTT. This chain joins TRBV11-2 and TRBJ1-6, with D perhaps matching TRBD1 (5 bases). The CDR3 consists of 16 residues. V was pared by 4 bases and J by 14 bases, with 24 bases between. CDR1 and CDR2 (germline): SGHAT, FQNNGV.

The chain employs TRBV15 and TRBJ2-7; 7 bases are shared with TRBD2. The CDR3 length is 14 residues. Germline CDR1 reads LNHNV; CDR2 reads YYDKDF (reference sequence). Germline trimming cut 5 bases from V and 1 base from J; bases unmatched to any gene: 5. The CDR3 protein is CATSLSGLSYEQYF. The CDR3 DNA follows: TGTGCCACCAGCCTTAGCGGGCTGTCCTACGAGCAGTACTTC.

The rearrangement uses TRBV5-1 and TRBJ2-3, with TRBD2 matching over 10 bases. CDR1 is SGHRS, CDR2 YFSETQ, per germline. Trimming cost V 0 bases and J 0 bases; bases outside gene matches: 4. CDR3 length equals 17 residues. The CDR3: CASSLVASGRSTDTQYF. The CDR3 DNA sequence: TGCGCCAGCAGCTTGGTGGCTAGCGGGAGAAGCACAGATACGCAGTATTTT.

The rearrangement links TRBV29-1 to TRBJ2-5; 7 positions agree with TRBD1. Germline V gene lookup returns CDR1 SQVTM and CDR2 ANQGSEA. The length of the CDR3 is 13 residues. V lost 6 bases, J lost 2 bases, and 6 bases stayed unmatched. CDR3 sequence (DNA): TGCAGCGTGTGGACAGGAGAACAAGAGACCCAGTACTTC. It codes for CSVWTGEQETQYF.

The chain links TRBV11-2 to TRBJ2-3; possible D gene TRBD1, 5 bases. V lost 7 bases and J lost 3, with 8 bases in between. The CDR3 contains 12 residues. Germline-derived CDR1 and CDR2 are SGHAT and FQNNGV. The chain's CDR3 is CASTPGTDTQYF. In nucleotides, the CDR3 is TGTGCCAGCACACCAGGGACAGATACGCAGTATTTT.

The chain couples TRBV5-1 to TRBJ2-5; 11 nucleotides match TRBD2. This CDR3 comprises 15 residues. The V gene's germline CDR1 is SGHRS and CDR2 YFSETQ. V dropped 4 bases and J dropped 2; count of bases not matched to a gene: 4. As DNA, the CDR3 is TGCGCCAGCAGCCTTCTAGCGGGGGGACAAGAGACCCAGTACTTC. Its translation: CASSLLAGGQETQYF.